The present TCR beta chain was sequenced within a study of blood T cell repertoires in COVID-19. The wider study: The United States, Italy and Spain supplied acute and convalescent COVID-19 samples. Sample material is recorded as cDNA or gDNA derived from T cells, B-cell-depleted T cells, or PBMCs.

Patients of the Seattle cohort, enrolled during active infection, were followed longitudinally. Trimming stripped 7 bases from V and 5 bases from J, with 17 bases between. This CDR3 comprises 14 residues. Germline CDR1 is SGHTA and CDR2 is FQGNSA. Per the authors' pipeline: Amplified reference gene primers provided the basis for estimating nucleated cell counts. Data came from immunoSEQ multiplex PCR; TCRdb stores just in-frame clones and leaves some out. V and J calls and clone size are copied from that table; D and trimming were computed from the DNA. The sample holds roughly 240,000 clones, 86% seen once.

The chain uses TRBV7-2 and TRBJ2-5; D is perhaps TRBD2 (7 bases). This TCR was sampled from a woman aged 80 or over with COVID-19, enrolled during active disease. The specimen sequenced was peripheral blood. The CDR3 sequence: CASTLEGGQETQYF. The DNA for the CDR3 is TGTGCCAGCACCCTAGAGGGGGGGCAGGAGACCCAGTACTTC.